This TCR beta chain was found in a study of blood T cell repertoires in COVID-19. Study background: The origin of the acute and convalescent COVID-19 samples was the United States, Italy and Spain. The analysed material was cDNA or gDNA that came from T cells, B-cell-depleted T cells, or PBMCs.

In the study's own analysis: Amplification with reference gene primers provided the estimates of nucleated cell counts. Assay: immunoSEQ multiplex PCR; the TCRdb copy retains only in-frame clones and omits some. V and J calls and clone size are those listed in that table; D and trimming were worked out from the DNA. The sample lists 200,000 to 250,000 clones, approximately 82% seen once, with about 3.8% in the top ten. Trimming removed 6 bases from V and 1 base from J; junction bases left unmatched: 12. Germline-derived CDR1 and CDR2 are SEHNR and FQNEAQ (reference sequence). CDR3 length: 17 amino acids. This clone is a singleton in its sample.

The TCR sequence derives from a woman aged 80 or older with acute or convalescent COVID-19. Source material: peripheral blood. V is TRBV7-9 and J is TRBJ1-3; 7 bases are a match to TRBD1. The CDR3 region has the DNA TGTGCCAGCAGTCGGGACAGCTTCAGTAAATCTGGAAACACCATATATTTT. It translates to CASSRDSFSKSGNTIYF.